This T cell receptor beta chain appears in the sequencing data of a study of beta chain features in type 1 diabetes (dated 2018 in TCRdb). General notes on the study: Mean age, gender distribution, total cell number and subset yield were not different between patients and healthy donors. A total of roughly 100 million sorted cells were examined across all samples, and RNA yield correlated strongly with the number of cells per subset. The study compared the TCRB repertoires of sorted circulating CD4+ T cell subsets in recently diagnosed type 1 diabetes patients with those in matched healthy donors. Regulatory and stem cell-like memory subsets were isolated from only 8 patients and about 8 healthy donors, whereas naive and central memory subsets came from all 30 or so donors. What the research found in general, with its limitations: Shorter templates might have been favored by PCR, but patient and control samples were amplified and corrected together, so both groups would have been affected equally by any skew. Only small numbers of individuals were included in the HLA sub-analyses, which left unresolved whether HLA type had any influence on TCRB rearrangement. Type 1 diabetes patients showed a moderate but significant shortening of TCRB CDR3 length in all four CD4+ subsets. Because cDNA was sequenced instead of genomic DNA, highly expressing activated cells could be over-represented, though the groups showed no difference in activation or CD3 levels. At VDJ recombination sites, type 1 diabetes patients had fewer insertions and more deleted nucleotides, which implies abnormalities in thymic rearrangement. Naive, central memory and regulatory TCRB repertoires appeared more similar among patients than among healthy donors.

All of the isolated RNA was reverse transcribed with the High Capacity cDNA Reverse Transcription Kit, so expressed TCRB transcripts were sequenced. Deep immunoSEQ sequencing was performed on naive, central memory and regulatory T cell samples, with an average of roughly 3.3 million total reads per sample. Sorted cells were lysed in RLT buffer and RNA was extracted with DNase-treated RNeasy Micro or Mini kits, depending on cell number. Each cell subset was processed on its own to prevent cross-contamination, while patient and healthy donor samples were processed together. The immunoSEQ multiplex PCR was used to amplify TCRB sequences from cDNA, generating 87-bp fragments that spanned the CDR3 region. Sequencing of the amplicons was done on the Illumina HiSeq platform. Under the source paper's analysis protocol: Synthetic template baselines were used to correct PCR bias computationally, reads within Hamming distance 2 were collapsed together, and singletons that could not be merged were discarded. Reads were aligned against IMGT so that V, D and J genes, CDR3 length and insertions or deletions at six rearrangement sites could be assigned. Within each subset, clonotype counts were normalized to sorted cell number, after which true diversity and Gini coefficients were computed with the tcR R package. The overlap coefficient, calculated on TCRB nucleotide sequences, was used to quantify repertoire sharing. This immuneACCESS table, as held by TCRdb, lists in-frame sequences with V and J called but not all clones. Of the missing ones, under half trace to an unresolved V gene in checked studies; the others have no known cause. V, J and clone size are those of that table, while D and trimming were read from the DNA. The sample has some 360,000 clones on record, roughly a tenth of them singletons. Of the sample, around 0.66% is held by the ten largest clones.

The germline V gene supplies CDR1 MRHNA and CDR2 SNTAGT. Trimming accounts for 3 bases at V and 3 bases at J, while the number of junction bases matched to no gene is 3. Reading from cysteine to phenylalanine, the CDR3 counts 14 amino acids. The sequence is cut down to CDR3 DNA, 42 bases in frame from base 1. From each donor, a single peripheral blood sample of 100 to 150 mL on average was drawn into heparinised tubes. Naive, central memory, regulatory and stem cell-like memory CD4+ T cells were sorted on a BD FACSAria II using a panel including CD45RO, CCR7, CD25, CD127, CD95 and CD27. A purity above 95% was achieved for all sorted populations. PBMCs were isolated immediately by Lymphoprep density gradient centrifugation and stained directly without culture. So that batch effects would be minimized, each experiment stained and sorted samples in pairs, pairing one healthy donor with one patient. Comment on this clone: This receptor's antigen is unknown. Base-call qualities are not available, and no considerably larger clone is one nucleotide away.

This TCR came from a man aged 25 to 40 with type 1 diabetes. Recombination linked TRBV6-4 to TRBJ1-1, with TRBD1 identical over 8 junction bases. The sequenced material came from central memory CD4+ T cells from blood. CDR3 reads: CASSEVQGDTEAFF. The DNA reads TGTGCCAGCAGTGAAGTACAGGGGGACACTGAAGCTTTCTTT.